This T cell receptor (beta chain) emerged from a study of blood T cell repertoires in COVID-19. Some clones are missing from TCRdb's copy, which holds only in-frame ones; the method was immunoSEQ multiplex PCR. The repertoire holds some 320,000 clones, with more than 90% as singletons. Germline V gene data show CDR1 as KGHSH and CDR2 as LQKENI. V shed 2 bases, J shed 0 bases, and the junction held 13 bases outside the gene matches. This CDR3 region has 19 residues. The chain uses TRBV18 and TRBJ1-2; 9 bases map to TRBD1. The sequence was obtained from a woman aged 25 to 39 who had been exposed to COVID-19. Sample: PBMCs or T cells enriched from blood (not recorded which). The DNA of the CDR3 is TGTGCCAGCTCACCATTACCGGGACAGGGAGGACGATCTAACTATGGCTACACCTTC. Amino acids: CASSPLPGQGGRSNYGYTF.